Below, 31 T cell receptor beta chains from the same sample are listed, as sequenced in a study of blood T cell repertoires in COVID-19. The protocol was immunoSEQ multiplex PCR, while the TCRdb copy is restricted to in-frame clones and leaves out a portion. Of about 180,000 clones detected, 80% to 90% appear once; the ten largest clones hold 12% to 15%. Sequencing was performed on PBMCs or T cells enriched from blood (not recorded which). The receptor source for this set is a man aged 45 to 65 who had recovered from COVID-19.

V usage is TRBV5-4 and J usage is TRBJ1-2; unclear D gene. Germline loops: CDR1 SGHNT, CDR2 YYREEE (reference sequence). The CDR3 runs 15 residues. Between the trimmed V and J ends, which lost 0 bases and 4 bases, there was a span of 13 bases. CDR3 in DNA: TGTGCCAGCAGCTTGGGACAAATCAAGCTCTATGGCTACACCTTC. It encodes CASSLGQIKLYGYTF.

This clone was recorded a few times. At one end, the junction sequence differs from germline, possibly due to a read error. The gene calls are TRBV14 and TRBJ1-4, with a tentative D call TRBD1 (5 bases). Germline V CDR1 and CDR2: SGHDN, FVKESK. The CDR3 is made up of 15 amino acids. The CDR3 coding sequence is TGTGCCAGCAGCAAAGAGGGGCTCCCTAATGAAAAACTGTTTTTT. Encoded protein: CASSKEGLPNEKLFF.

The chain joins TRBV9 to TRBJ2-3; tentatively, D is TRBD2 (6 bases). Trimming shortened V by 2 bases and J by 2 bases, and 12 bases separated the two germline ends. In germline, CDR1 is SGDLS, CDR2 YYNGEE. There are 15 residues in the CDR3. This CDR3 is CASSVGGAPTDTQYF. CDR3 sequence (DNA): TGTGCCAGCAGCGTTGGCGGGGCTCCCACAGATACGCAGTATTTT.

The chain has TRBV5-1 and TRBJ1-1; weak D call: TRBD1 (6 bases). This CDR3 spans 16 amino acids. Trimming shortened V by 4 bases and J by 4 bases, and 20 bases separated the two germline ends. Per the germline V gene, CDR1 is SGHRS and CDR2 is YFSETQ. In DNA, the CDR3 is TGCGCCAGCAGCCGCCGGACAGATGGGGTGAGCACTGAAGCTTTCTTT. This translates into CASSRRTDGVSTEAFF.

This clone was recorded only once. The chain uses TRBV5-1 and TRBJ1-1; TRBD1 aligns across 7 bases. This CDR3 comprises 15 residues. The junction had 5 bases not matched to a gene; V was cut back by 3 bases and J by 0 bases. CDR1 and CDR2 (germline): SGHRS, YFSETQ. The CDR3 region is CASSSRQGMNTEAFF. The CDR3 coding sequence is TGCGCCAGCAGCTCGAGACAGGGAATGAACACTGAAGCTTTCTTT. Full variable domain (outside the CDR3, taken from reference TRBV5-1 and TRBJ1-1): KAGVTQTPRYLIKTRGQQVTLSCSPISGHRSVSWYQQTPGQGLQFLFEYFSETQRNKGNFPGRFSGRQFSNSRSEMNVSTLELGDSALYLCASSSRQGMNTEAFFGQGTRLTVV.

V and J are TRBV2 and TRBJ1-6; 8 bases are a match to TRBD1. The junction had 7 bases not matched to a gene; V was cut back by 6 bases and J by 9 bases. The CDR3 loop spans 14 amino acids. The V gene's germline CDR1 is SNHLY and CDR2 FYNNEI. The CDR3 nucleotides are TGTGCCAGCAGCGTAGGACAGGGAGGTTCACCCCTCCACTTT. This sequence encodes CASSVGQGGSPLHF.

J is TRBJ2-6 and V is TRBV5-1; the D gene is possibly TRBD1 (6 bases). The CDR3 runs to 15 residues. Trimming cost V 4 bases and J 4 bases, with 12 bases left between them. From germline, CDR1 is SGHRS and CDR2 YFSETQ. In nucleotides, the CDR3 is TGCGCCAGCAGCAAGACAGGTTCAGGGGCCAACGTCCTGACTTTC. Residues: CASSKTGSGANVLTF.

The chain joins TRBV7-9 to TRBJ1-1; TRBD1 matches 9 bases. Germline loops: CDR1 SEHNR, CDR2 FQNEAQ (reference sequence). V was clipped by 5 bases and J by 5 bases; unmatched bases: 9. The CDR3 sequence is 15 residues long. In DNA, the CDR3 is TGTGCCAGCAGCCTTACCGGACAGGGGCGGACTGAAGCTTTCTTT. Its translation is CASSLTGQGRTEAFF. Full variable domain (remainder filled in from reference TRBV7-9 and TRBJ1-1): DTGVSQNPRHKITKRGQNVTFRCDPISEHNRLYWYRQTLGQGPEFLTYFQNEAQLEKSRLLSDRFSAERPKGSFSTLEIQRTEQGDSAMYLCASSLTGQGRTEAFFGQGTRLTVV.

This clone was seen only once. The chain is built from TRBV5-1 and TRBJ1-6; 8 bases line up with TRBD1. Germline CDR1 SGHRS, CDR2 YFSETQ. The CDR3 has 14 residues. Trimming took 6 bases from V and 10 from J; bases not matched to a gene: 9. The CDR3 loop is CASTTGQGSSPLHF. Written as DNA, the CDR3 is TGCGCCAGCACCACCGGACAGGGTTCATCACCCCTCCACTTT.

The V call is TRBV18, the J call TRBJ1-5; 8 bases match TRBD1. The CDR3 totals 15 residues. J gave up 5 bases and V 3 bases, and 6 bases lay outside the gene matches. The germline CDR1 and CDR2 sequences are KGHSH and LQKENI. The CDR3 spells CASSPGQASYQPQHF. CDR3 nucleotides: TGTGCCAGCTCACCGGGACAGGCTTCTTATCAGCCCCAGCATTTT.

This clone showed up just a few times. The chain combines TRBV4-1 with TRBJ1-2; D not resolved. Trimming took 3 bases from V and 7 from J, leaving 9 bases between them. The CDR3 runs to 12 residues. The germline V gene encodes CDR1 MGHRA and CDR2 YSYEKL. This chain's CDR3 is CASSQALLGYTF. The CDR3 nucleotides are TGCGCCAGCAGCCAGGCCTTGCTTGGCTACACCTTC.

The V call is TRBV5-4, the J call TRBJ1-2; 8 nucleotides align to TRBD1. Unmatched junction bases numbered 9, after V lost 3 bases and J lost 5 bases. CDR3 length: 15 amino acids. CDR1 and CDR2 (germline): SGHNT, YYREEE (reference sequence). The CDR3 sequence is CASSWGGQDEYGYTF. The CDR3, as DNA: TGTGCCAGCAGCTGGGGGGGACAGGACGAATATGGCTACACCTTC.

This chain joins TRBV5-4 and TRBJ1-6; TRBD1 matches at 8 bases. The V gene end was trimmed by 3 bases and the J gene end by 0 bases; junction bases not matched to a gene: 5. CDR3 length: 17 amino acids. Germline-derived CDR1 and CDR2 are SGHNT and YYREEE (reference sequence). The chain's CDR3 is CASSSGQASSYNSPLHF. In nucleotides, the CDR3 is TGTGCCAGCAGCTCGGGACAGGCCAGCTCCTATAATTCACCCCTCCACTTT.

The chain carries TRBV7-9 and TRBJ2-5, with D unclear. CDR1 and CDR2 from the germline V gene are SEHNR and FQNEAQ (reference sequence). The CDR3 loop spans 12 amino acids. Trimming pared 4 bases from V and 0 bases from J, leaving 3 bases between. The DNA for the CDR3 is TGTGCCAGCAGCTCCGACCAAGAGACCCAGTACTTC. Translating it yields CASSSDQETQYF.

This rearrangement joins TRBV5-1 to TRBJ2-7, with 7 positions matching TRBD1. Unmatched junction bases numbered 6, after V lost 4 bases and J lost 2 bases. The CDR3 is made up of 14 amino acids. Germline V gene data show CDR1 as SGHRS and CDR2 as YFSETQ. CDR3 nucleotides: TGCGCCAGCAGCATGAGTCAGGGGGCCTACGAGCAGTACTTC. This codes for CASSMSQGAYEQYF.

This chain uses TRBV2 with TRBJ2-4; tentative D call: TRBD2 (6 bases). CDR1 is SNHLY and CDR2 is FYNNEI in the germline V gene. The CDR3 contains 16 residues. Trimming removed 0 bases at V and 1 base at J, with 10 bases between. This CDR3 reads CASSEAPAGAKNIQYF. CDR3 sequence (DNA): TGTGCCAGCAGTGAAGCTCCGGCGGGGGCCAAAAACATTCAGTACTTC.

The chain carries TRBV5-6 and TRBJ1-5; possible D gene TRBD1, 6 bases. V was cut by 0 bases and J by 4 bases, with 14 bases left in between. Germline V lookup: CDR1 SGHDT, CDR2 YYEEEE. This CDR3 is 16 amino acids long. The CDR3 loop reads CASSLAAGARNQPQHF. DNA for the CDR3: TGTGCCAGCAGCTTGGCGGCAGGGGCTCGTAATCAGCCCCAGCATTTT.

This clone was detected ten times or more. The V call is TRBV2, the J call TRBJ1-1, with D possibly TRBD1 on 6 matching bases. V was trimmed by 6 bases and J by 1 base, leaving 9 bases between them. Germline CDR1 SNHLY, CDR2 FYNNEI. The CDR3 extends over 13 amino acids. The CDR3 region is CASRADRNTEAFF. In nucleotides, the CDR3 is TGTGCCAGCAGAGCGGACAGGAACACTGAAGCTTTCTTT.

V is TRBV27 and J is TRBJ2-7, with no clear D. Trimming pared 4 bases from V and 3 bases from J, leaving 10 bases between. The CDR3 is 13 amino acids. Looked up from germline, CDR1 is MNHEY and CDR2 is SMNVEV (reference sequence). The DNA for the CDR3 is TGTGCCAGCAGTTCCTTGGCAGACTACGAGCAGTACTTC. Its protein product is CASSSLADYEQYF.

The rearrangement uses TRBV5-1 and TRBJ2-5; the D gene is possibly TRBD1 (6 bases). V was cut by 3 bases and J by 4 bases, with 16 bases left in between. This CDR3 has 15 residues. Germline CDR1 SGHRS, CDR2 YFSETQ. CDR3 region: CASSSIQGRGETQYF. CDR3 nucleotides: TGCGCCAGCAGCTCAATACAGGGTAGGGGAGAGACCCAGTACTTC. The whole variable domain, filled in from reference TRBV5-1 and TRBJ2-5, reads KAGVTQTPRYLIKTRGQQVTLSCSPISGHRSVSWYQQTPGQGLQFLFEYFSETQRNKGNFPGRFSGRQFSNSRSEMNVSTLELGDSALYLCASSSIQGRGETQYFGPGTRLLVL.

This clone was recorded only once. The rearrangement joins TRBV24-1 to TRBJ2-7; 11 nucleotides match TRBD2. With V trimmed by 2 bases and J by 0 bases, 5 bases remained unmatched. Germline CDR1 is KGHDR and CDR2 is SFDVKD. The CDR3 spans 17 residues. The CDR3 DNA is TGTGCCACCAGTGATTCGAAGACTAGCGGGAACTCCTACGAGCAGTACTTC. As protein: CATSDSKTSGNSYEQYF.

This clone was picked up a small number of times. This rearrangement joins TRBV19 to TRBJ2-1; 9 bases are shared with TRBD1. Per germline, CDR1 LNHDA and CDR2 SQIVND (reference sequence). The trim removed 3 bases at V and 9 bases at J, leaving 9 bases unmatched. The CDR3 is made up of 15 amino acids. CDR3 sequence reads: CASSIPDRGQVEQFF. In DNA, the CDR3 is TGTGCCAGTAGTATCCCGGACAGGGGACAAGTTGAGCAGTTCTTC.

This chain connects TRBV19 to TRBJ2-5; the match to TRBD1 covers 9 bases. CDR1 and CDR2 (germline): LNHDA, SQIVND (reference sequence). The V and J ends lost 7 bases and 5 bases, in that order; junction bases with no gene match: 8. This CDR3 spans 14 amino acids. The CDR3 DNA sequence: TGTGCCAGTAACCCCGGACAGGGGCTGGAGACCCAGTACTTC. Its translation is CASNPGQGLETQYF.

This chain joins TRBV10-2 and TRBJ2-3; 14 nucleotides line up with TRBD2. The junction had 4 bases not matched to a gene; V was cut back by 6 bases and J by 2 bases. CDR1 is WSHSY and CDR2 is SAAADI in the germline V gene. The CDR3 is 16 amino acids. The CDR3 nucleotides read TGCGCCAGCAGGAGGGGACTAGCGGGGGACACAGATACGCAGTATTTT. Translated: CASRRGLAGDTDTQYF.

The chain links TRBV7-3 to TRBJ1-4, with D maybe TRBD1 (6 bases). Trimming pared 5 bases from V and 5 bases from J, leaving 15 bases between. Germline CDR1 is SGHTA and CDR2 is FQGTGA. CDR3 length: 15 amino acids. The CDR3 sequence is CASSIDRISNEKLFF. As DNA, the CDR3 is TGTGCCAGCAGCATTGACAGGATTTCCAATGAAAAACTGTTTTTT.

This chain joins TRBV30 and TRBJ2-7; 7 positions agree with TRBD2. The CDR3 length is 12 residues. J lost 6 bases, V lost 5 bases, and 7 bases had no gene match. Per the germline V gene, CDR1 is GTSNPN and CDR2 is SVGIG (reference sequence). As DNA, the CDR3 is TGTGCCTGGGGCGGGGGTCTAACCGAGCAGTACTTC. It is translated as CAWGGGLTEQYF. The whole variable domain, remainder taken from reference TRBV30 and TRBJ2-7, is SQTIHQWPATLVQPVGSPLSLECTVEGTSNPNLYWYRQAAGRGLQLLFYSVGIGQISSEVPQNLSASRPQDRQFILSSKKLLLSDSGFYLCAWGGGLTEQYFGPGTRLTVT.

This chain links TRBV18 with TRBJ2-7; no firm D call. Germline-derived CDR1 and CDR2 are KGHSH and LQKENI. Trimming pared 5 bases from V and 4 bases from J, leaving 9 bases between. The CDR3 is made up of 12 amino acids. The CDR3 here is CASSENLYEQYF. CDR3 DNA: TGTGCCAGCTCAGAAAACTTATACGAGCAGTACTTC.

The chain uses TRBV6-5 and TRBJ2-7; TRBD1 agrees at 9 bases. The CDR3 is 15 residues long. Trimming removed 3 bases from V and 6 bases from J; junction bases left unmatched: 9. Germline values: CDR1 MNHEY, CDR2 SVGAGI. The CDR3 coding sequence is TGTGCCAGCAGTTATCGGACAGGGGTTCCGGGCGAGCAGTACTTC. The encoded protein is CASSYRTGVPGEQYF.

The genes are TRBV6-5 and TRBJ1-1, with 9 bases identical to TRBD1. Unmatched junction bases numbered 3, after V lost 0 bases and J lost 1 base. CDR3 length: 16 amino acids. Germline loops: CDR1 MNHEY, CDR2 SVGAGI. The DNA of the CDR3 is TGTGCCAGCAGTTACTCGGGACAGGGACAGAACACTGAAGCTTTCTTT. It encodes CASSYSGQGQNTEAFF.

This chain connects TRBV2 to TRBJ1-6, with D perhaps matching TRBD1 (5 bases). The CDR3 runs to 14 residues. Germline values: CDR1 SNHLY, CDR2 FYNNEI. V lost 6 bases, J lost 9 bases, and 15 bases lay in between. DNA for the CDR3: TGTGCCAGCAGGTGGGGCAGGGATGGTTCACCCCTCCACTTT. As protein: CASRWGRDGSPLHF.

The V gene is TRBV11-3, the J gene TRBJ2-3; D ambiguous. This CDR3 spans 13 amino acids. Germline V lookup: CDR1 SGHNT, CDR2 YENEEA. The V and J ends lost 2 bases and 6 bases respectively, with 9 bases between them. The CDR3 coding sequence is TGTGCCAGCAGCTTACTAACCCGGGATACGCAGTATTTT. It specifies CASSLLTRDTQYF.